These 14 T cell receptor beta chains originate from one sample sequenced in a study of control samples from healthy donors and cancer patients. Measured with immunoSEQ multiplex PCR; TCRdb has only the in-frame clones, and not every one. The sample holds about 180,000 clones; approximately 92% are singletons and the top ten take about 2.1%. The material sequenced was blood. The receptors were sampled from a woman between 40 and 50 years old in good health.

The CDR3 here is CASSLAGRGYGANVLTF. DNA of the CDR3: TGTGCCAGCAGCTTGGCCGGGCGGGGATACGGGGCCAACGTCCTGACTTTC. This chain connects TRBV5-4 to TRBJ2-6; TRBD2 might be the D (6 bases). Trimming pared 0 bases from V and 4 bases from J, leaving 14 bases between. The CDR3 length is 17 residues. The germline CDR1 and CDR2 sequences are SGHNT and YYREEE (reference sequence).

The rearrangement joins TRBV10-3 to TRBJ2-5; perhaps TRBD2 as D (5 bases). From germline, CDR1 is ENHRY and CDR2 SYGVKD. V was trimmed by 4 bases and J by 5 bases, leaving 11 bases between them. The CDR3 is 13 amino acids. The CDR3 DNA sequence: TGTGCCATCAGTGCCGGGGATGAGGAGACCCAGTACTTC. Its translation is CAISAGDEETQYF.

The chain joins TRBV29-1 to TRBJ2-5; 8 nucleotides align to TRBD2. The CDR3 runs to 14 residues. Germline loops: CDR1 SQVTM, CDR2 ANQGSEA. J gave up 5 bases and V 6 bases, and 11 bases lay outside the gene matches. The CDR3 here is CSVYQRGGRETQYF. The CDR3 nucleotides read TGCAGCGTCTATCAACGGGGGGGGCGGGAGACCCAGTACTTC.

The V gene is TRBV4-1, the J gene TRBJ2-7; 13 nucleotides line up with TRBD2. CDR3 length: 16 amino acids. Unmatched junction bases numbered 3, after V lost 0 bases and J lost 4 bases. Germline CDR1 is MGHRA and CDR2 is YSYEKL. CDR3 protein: CASSQEALAGGYEQYF. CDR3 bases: TGCGCCAGCAGCCAAGAGGCACTAGCGGGGGGGTACGAGCAGTACTTC.

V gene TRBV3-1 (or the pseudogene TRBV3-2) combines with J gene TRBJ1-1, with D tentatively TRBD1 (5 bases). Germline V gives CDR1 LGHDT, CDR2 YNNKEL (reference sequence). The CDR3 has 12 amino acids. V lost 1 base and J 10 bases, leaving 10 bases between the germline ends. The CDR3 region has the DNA TGTGCCAGCAGCCAAGCGGACGGGGGAGCTTTCTTT. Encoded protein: CASSQADGGAFF.

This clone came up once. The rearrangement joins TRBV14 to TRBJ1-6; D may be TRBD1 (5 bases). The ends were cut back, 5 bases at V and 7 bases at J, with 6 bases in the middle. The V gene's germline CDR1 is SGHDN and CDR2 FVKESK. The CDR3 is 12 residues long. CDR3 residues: CASSGANSPLHF. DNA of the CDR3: TGTGCCAGCAGCGGGGCAAATTCACCCCTCCACTTT.

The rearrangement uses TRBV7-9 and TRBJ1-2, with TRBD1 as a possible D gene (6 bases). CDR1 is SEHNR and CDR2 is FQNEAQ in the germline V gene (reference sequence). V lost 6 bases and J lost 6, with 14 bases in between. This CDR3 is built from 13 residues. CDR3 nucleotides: TGTGCCAGCAGTTTGGGGGCTCTGGATGGCTACACCTTC. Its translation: CASSLGALDGYTF.

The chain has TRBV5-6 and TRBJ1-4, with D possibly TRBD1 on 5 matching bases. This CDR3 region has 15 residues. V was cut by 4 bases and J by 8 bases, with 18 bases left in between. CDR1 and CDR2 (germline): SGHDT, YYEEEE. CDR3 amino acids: CASSTGTAGLEKLFF. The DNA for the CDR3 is TGTGCCAGCAGCACCGGGACCGCCGGGTTGGAAAAACTGTTTTTT.

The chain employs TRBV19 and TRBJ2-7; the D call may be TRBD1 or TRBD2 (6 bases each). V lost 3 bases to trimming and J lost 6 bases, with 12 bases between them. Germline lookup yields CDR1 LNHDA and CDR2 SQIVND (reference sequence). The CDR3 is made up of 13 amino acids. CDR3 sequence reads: CASSISEGGEQYF. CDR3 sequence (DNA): TGTGCCAGTAGTATCAGCGAGGGGGGCGAGCAGTACTTC.

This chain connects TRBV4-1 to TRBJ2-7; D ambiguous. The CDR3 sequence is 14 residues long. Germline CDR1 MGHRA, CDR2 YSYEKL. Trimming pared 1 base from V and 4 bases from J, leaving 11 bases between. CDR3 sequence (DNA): TGCGCCAGCAGCCAAGCCTCGACTGGTTACGAGCAGTACTTC. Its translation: CASSQASTGYEQYF.

The CDR3 is CASSYSGTANEKLFF. For the CDR3, the DNA is TGTGCCAGCAGTTACTCGGGGACAGCTAATGAAAAACTGTTTTTT. This chain joins TRBV6-5 and TRBJ1-4; 7 nucleotides line up with TRBD1. The V and J ends lost 0 bases and 3 bases, in that order; junction bases with no gene match: 1. CDR1 MNHEY and CDR2 SVGAGI come from the germline V gene. The CDR3 sequence is 15 residues long.

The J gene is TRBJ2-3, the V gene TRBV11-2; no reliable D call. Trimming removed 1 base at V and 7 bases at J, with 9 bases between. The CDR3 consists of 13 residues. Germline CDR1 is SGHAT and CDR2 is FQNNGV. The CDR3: CASSLGPENTQYF. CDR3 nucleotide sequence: TGTGCCAGCAGCTTAGGCCCAGAGAATACGCAGTATTTT.

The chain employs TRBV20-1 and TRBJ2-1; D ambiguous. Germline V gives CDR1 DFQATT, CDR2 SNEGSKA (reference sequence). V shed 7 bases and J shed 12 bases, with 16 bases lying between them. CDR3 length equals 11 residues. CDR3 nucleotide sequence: TGCAGTGTTACGGACGGCGATGGGCAGTTCTTC. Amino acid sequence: CSVTDGDGQFF.

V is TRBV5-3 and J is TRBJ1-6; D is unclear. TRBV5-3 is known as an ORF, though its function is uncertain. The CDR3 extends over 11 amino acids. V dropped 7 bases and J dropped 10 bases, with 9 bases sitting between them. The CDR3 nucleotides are TGTGCCAGAGGTTCCCTCTCACCCCTCCACTTT. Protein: CARGSLSPLHF.